One and the same sample provided the 4 T cell receptor beta chains below, sequenced in a study of glioma-infiltrating T cells after dendritic cell vaccination. Repertoires were generated with immunoSEQ multiplex PCR, while TCRdb's copy carries only in-frame clones and drops some. The table lists more than 95,000 clones, around 81% of them singletons. The sample here was blood, taken before dendritic cell vaccination. These receptors were collected from a human donor with glioblastoma.

The genes are TRBV28 and TRBJ2-3; D is possibly TRBD1 (6 bases). The V end was cut by 7 bases, the J end by 0 bases, with 17 bases between. The CDR3 is 16 amino acids. Germline loops: CDR1 MDHEN, CDR2 SYDVKM. CDR3 in amino acids: CASIPRTRGSTDTQYF. In DNA, the CDR3 is TGTGCCAGCATCCCCCGAACCAGGGGAAGCACAGATACGCAGTATTTT.

The chain recombines TRBV7-2 with TRBJ1-2; 8 bases are a match to TRBD1. Trimming at V came to 8 bases and at J to 4 bases, leaving 12 bases not matched to a gene. The CDR3 length is 15 residues. Germline V gene sequence: CDR1 SGHTA, CDR2 FQGNSA. The chain's CDR3 is CASGRDRYDGYGYTF. In nucleotides, the CDR3 is TGTGCCAGCGGAAGGGACAGGTACGATGGCTATGGCTACACCTTC.

The rearrangement joins TRBV6-1 to TRBJ2-3; 7 positions agree with TRBD1. From germline, CDR1 is MNHNS and CDR2 SASEGT. Unmatched junction bases numbered 12, after V lost 0 bases and J lost 6 bases. The CDR3 spans 17 residues. CDR3 residues: CASSEAGAGGWMDTQYF. CDR3 sequence (DNA): TGTGCCAGCAGTGAAGCGGGGGCAGGGGGTTGGATGGATACGCAGTATTTT.

CDR3 sequence (DNA): TGTGCCAGCACCGCCTCCGGGACTAGTTGGGAGACCCAGTACTTC. Amino acids: CASTASGTSWETQYF. The chain carries TRBV5-4 and TRBJ2-5; 8 bases align to TRBD2. Germline V CDR1 and CDR2: SGHNT, YYREEE (reference sequence). The CDR3 loop spans 15 amino acids. The V gene end was trimmed by 6 bases and the J gene end by 5 bases; junction bases not matched to a gene: 12.